What follows are 27 T cell receptor beta chains derived from one specimen sequenced in a study of OX40 agonist ivuxolimab in advanced cancers. Some clones are missing from TCRdb's copy, which holds only in-frame ones; the method was immunoSEQ multiplex PCR. In the table there are approximately 87,000 clones, around 90% of which are singletons. This specimen consisted of CD4+ or CD8+ T cells sorted from blood, obtained in a trial of the OX40 agonist ivuxolimab. These receptors originate from an adult with an advanced solid tumor such as melanoma, head and neck, liver or kidney cancer.

The chain uses TRBV9 and TRBJ2-3; 10 nucleotides agree with TRBD2. The V and J ends lost 4 bases and 6 bases, in that order; junction bases with no gene match: 8. The CDR3 covers 15 residues. Germline V gene lookup returns CDR1 SGDLS and CDR2 YYNGEE. The CDR3 reads CASSQGQLAGDTQYF. For the CDR3, the DNA is TGTGCCAGCAGCCAGGGGCAACTAGCGGGGGATACGCAGTATTTT. Full variable domain (rest looked up from reference TRBV9 and TRBJ2-3): DSGVTQTPKHLITATGQRVTLRCSPRSGDLSVYWYQQSLDQGLQFLIQYYNGEERAKGNILERFSAQQFPDLHSELNLSSLELGDSALYFCASSQGQLAGDTQYFGPGTRLTVL.

The chain carries TRBV29-1 and TRBJ2-1; TRBD2 aligns across 10 bases. The CDR3 sequence is 13 residues long. The germline V gene encodes CDR1 SQVTM and CDR2 ANQGSEA. V shed 8 bases and J 2 bases; nucleotides not matched to a gene: 3. CDR3 loop: CSTGLAAYNEQFF. DNA of the CDR3: TGCAGCACCGGACTAGCGGCCTACAATGAGCAGTTCTTC.

The V gene is TRBV5-4, the J gene TRBJ1-3, with D possibly TRBD1 on 6 matching bases. The CDR3 loop spans 17 amino acids. Deletions cut 3 bases from V and 0 bases from J, with 16 bases between. Germline CDR1 reads SGHNT; CDR2 reads YYREEE (reference sequence). CDR3 loop: CASSSAPGHFSGNTIYF. CDR3 in DNA: TGTGCCAGCAGCTCTGCACCGGGACACTTCTCTGGAAACACCATATATTTT.

The V and J genes are TRBV21-1 and TRBJ2-7. TRBV21-1 represents a pseudogene. The CDR3 has 15 amino acids. CDR3 DNA: TGTGCCAGCAGCAAAGGAGGGGTTGGCAGCCACGAGCAGTACTTC. It codes for CASSKGGVGSHEQYF.

The genes are TRBV9 and TRBJ2-1, with TRBD2 identical over 13 bases. With V trimmed by 0 bases and J by 9 bases, 12 bases remained unmatched. The CDR3 length is 18 residues. Germline V gene data show CDR1 as SGDLS and CDR2 as YYNGEE. CDR3 sequence: CASSVVRTSGRSRGEQFF. DNA for the CDR3: TGTGCCAGCAGCGTAGTCAGGACTAGCGGGAGAAGTAGGGGTGAGCAGTTCTTC.

The gene calls are TRBV2 and TRBJ1-1, with 7 positions matching TRBD1. V trimming: 6 bases; J trimming: 11 bases; junction bases outside the gene matches: 15. CDR3 size: 14 residues. The germline CDR1 and CDR2 sequences are SNHLY and FYNNEI. The CDR3 coding sequence is TGTGCCAGCAGCCCCCCGGGACAGCGGGCTTTGGCTTTCTTT. It is translated as CASSPPGQRALAFF. The whole variable domain, filled in from reference TRBV2 and TRBJ1-1, reads EPEVTQTPSHQVTQMGQEVILRCVPISNHLYFYWYRQILGQKVEFLVSFYNNEISEKSEIFDDQFSVERPDGSNFTLKIRSTKLEDSAMYFCASSPPGQRALAFFGQGTRLTVV.

This clone was recorded once. V usage is TRBV6-5 and J usage is TRBJ2-7; 7 bases are shared with TRBD1. From germline, CDR1 is MNHEY and CDR2 SVGAGI. The CDR3 is 14 amino acids. Germline trimming cut 6 bases from V and 4 bases from J; bases unmatched to any gene: 9. This chain's CDR3 is CASRRQGQGYEQYF. The CDR3, as DNA: TGTGCCAGCAGGAGACAGGGCCAAGGGTACGAGCAGTACTTC.

This sequence joins TRBV5-8 and TRBJ2-1; 9 bases are shared with TRBD2. The trim removed 5 bases at V and 9 bases at J, leaving 12 bases unmatched. From germline, CDR1 is SGHTS and CDR2 YDEGEE. The CDR3 consists of 15 residues. In DNA, the CDR3 is TGTGCCAGCAGTTATAGCGGGAGTCCCGTTCCTGAGCAGTTCTTC. Amino acids: CASSYSGSPVPEQFF.

In its sample, this clone was seen once. This chain joins TRBV5-1 and TRBJ2-1; TRBD2 matches 11 bases. CDR3 size: 13 residues. CDR1 SGHRS and CDR2 YFSETQ come from the germline V gene. J gave up 6 bases and V 5 bases, and 1 base lay outside the gene matches. CDR3 nucleotide sequence: TGCGCCAGCAGAGGGACTAGCGGCAATGAGCAGTTCTTC. Its translation is CASRGTSGNEQFF.

This clone has only a few counts. This CDR3 reads CASSRGDQPQHF. Here the CDR3 DNA reads TGTGCCAGTAGCAGGGGTGATCAGCCCCAGCATTTT. The chain employs TRBV19 and TRBJ1-5, with D possibly matching TRBD1 (6 bases). In germline, CDR1 is LNHDA, CDR2 SQIVND (reference sequence). V was clipped by 6 bases and J by 5 bases, with 8 bases between them. The length of the CDR3 is 12 residues. The full variable domain, with the rest looked up from reference TRBV19 and TRBJ1-5, is DGGITQSPKYLFRKEGQNVTLSCEQNLNHDAMYWYRQDPGQGLRLIYYSQIVNDFQKGDIAEGYSVSREKKESFPLTVTSAQKNPTAFYLCASSRGDQPQHFGDGTRLSIL.

This sequence joins TRBV15 and TRBJ1-2; TRBD1 might be the D (6 bases). Trimming took off 5 bases at V and 3 bases at J, with 19 bases between the two ends. Germline lookup yields CDR1 LNHNV and CDR2 YYDKDF (reference sequence). The CDR3 consists of 16 residues. CDR3 region: CATSENGGRLDYGYTF. The CDR3, as DNA: TGTGCCACCAGCGAGAATGGGGGCAGGCTCGACTATGGCTACACCTTC.

The chain joins TRBV6-1 to TRBJ1-2, with D maybe TRBD1 (5 bases). Trimming cost V 4 bases and J 12 bases, with 21 bases left between them. The CDR3 loop spans 14 amino acids. Per germline, CDR1 MNHNS and CDR2 SASEGT. For the CDR3, the DNA is TGTGCCAGCAGTGCTGTCTTGCAGGGACGGGGCCACACCTTC. It codes for CASSAVLQGRGHTF.

The rearrangement links TRBV6-1 to TRBJ2-3; 14 bases are a match to TRBD2. Germline assignment: CDR1 MNHNS and CDR2 SASEGT. The CDR3 loop spans 19 amino acids. Losses at the gene ends were 2 bases for V and 3 bases for J; bases not matched to a gene: 10. CDR3 sequence (DNA): TGTGCCAGCAGTGAAAGGGGCGGGACTAGCGGGAGCAGGACAGATACGCAGTATTTT. It codes for CASSERGGTSGSRTDTQYF.

The chain employs TRBV28 and TRBJ1-2; D unresolved. CDR3 length: 13 residues. The V end lost 2 bases, the J end lost 9 bases, and 13 bases lay between the germline ends. Germline V gives CDR1 MDHEN, CDR2 SYDVKM. The CDR3 here is CASSLSLTVRYTF. The CDR3 nucleotides are TGTGCCAGCAGTTTAAGCCTGACCGTACGCTACACCTTC.

The chain is built from TRBV25-1 and TRBJ2-5, with D perhaps matching TRBD2 (7 bases). CDR3 length: 14 residues. V was cut by 3 bases and J by 4 bases, with 12 bases left in between. Germline V gene sequence: CDR1 MGHDK, CDR2 SYGVNS. As DNA, the CDR3 is TGTGCCAGCAGTGATTCCGGGGGGCCAGAGACCCAGTACTTC. It specifies CASSDSGGPETQYF.

The rearrangement joins TRBV14 to TRBJ2-1; D remains unclear. Deletions cut 2 bases from V and 12 bases from J, with 11 bases between. This CDR3 spans 12 amino acids. Looked up from germline, CDR1 is SGHDN and CDR2 is FVKESK. DNA for the CDR3: TGTGCCAGCAGCCAAAACCTAGGTGGGCAGTTCTTC. Amino acid sequence: CASSQNLGGQFF. Variable domain in full (rest from reference TRBV14 and TRBJ2-1): EAGVTQFPSHSVIEKGQTVTLRCDPISGHDNLYWYRRVMGKEIKFLLHFVKESKQDESGMPNNRFLAERTGGTYSTLKVQPAELEDSGVYFCASSQNLGGQFFGPGTRLTVL.

The chain couples TRBV28 to TRBJ2-7; D is perhaps TRBD2 (6 bases). V shed 1 base and J shed 3 bases, with 10 bases lying between them. Germline V gives CDR1 MDHEN, CDR2 SYDVKM. The CDR3 length is 14 residues. The CDR3 sequence is CASSLSGLRYEQYF. In DNA form, the CDR3 reads TGTGCCAGCAGTTTATCGGGACTCCGCTACGAGCAGTACTTC.

The gene calls are TRBV10-2 and TRBJ2-7; either TRBD1 or TRBD2 may supply D (6 bases each). The V gene lost 7 bases and the J gene lost 7 bases, with 14 bases spanning the gap. Germline loops: CDR1 WSHSY, CDR2 SAAADI. The CDR3 consists of 12 residues. The CDR3 DNA reads TGCGCCAGCACCAAGAGGGGGGAGGAGCAGTACTTC. It encodes CASTKRGEEQYF.

This chain connects TRBV30 to TRBJ2-7; unclear D gene. This CDR3 is built from 11 residues. The germline V and J ends were trimmed by 1 base and 3 bases, with 4 bases remaining between them. Per the germline V gene, CDR1 is GTSNPN and CDR2 is SVGIG (reference sequence). DNA of the CDR3: TGTGCCTGGAGTGCCCACTACGAGCAGTACTTC. It is translated as CAWSAHYEQYF.

CDR3 sequence: CASSLNWYGYTF. DNA of the CDR3: TGTGCCAGTAGCCTAAACTGGTATGGCTACACCTTC. This sequence joins TRBV19 and TRBJ1-2; no firm D call. Germline V gene data show CDR1 as LNHDA and CDR2 as SQIVND (reference sequence). Trimming stripped 6 bases from V and 5 bases from J, with 10 bases between. CDR3 length equals 12 residues.

This chain joins TRBV27 and TRBJ2-7; 11 bases match TRBD2. The CDR3 covers 16 residues. The ends lost 1 base at V and 0 bases at J; junction bases unmatched: 2. Per germline, CDR1 MNHEY and CDR2 SMNVEV (reference sequence). CDR3 nucleotide sequence: TGTGCCAGCAGTTTATTAGGGACTAGCGGCTCCTACGAGCAGTACTTC. Protein product: CASSLLGTSGSYEQYF.

Here the CDR3 reads CASSLSPGNYGYTF. The DNA for the CDR3 is TGTGCCAGCAGTTTATCGCCGGGGAACTATGGCTACACCTTC. V usage is TRBV27 and J usage is TRBJ1-2; D is unclear. Germline CDR1 is MNHEY and CDR2 is SMNVEV (reference sequence). V was trimmed by 0 bases and J by 2 bases, leaving 7 bases between them. This CDR3 is 14 amino acids long.

The rearrangement uses TRBV15 and TRBJ1-1; D is undetermined. Germline assignment: CDR1 LNHNV and CDR2 YYDKDF (reference sequence). The V end lost 1 base, the J end lost 4 bases, and 7 bases lay between the germline ends. The CDR3 runs to 13 residues. Here the CDR3 DNA reads TGTGCCACCAGCAGAGGTAGGAGCACTGAAGCTTTCTTT. Its translation: CATSRGRSTEAFF.

This clone has more than one count but fewer than ten. V and J are TRBV7-9 and TRBJ1-1; D might be TRBD1 (5 bases). This CDR3 region has 13 residues. Germline V gene lookup returns CDR1 SEHNR and CDR2 FQNEAQ (reference sequence). V was cut by 5 bases and J by 5 bases, with 12 bases left in between. In DNA, the CDR3 is TGTGCCAGCAGCAACTATGGGGGGACTGAAGCTTTCTTT. This gives the protein CASSNYGGTEAFF.

The chain employs TRBV6-1 and TRBJ2-1; D is perhaps TRBD1 (5 bases). With 4 bases removed from V and 9 bases from J, the gap between germline ends came to 13 bases. The CDR3 totals 13 residues. The germline V gene encodes CDR1 MNHNS and CDR2 SASEGT. The CDR3 region has the DNA TGTGCCAGCAGTGTGAGGCAGGGCCGTGAGCAGTTCTTC. It codes for CASSVRQGREQFF.

V gene TRBV11-3 combines with J gene TRBJ2-1, with unresolved D. Trimming shortened V by 1 base and J by 10 bases, and 8 bases separated the two germline ends. The length of the CDR3 is 12 residues. Germline V CDR1 and CDR2: SGHNT, YENEEA. The CDR3 region is CASSLAGYEQFF. CDR3 bases: TGTGCCAGCAGCTTAGCTGGATACGAGCAGTTCTTC. Full variable domain (remainder filled in from reference TRBV11-3 and TRBJ2-1): EAGVVQSPRYKIIEKKQPVAFWCNPISGHNTLYWYLQNLGQGPELLIRYENEEAVDDSQLPKDRFSAERLKGVDSTLKIQPAELGDSAVYLCASSLAGYEQFFGPGTRLTVL.

The chain recombines TRBV19 with TRBJ2-1; 16 bases fit TRBD2. The CDR3 spans 13 residues. V shed 8 bases and J 10 bases; nucleotides not matched to a gene: 2. The germline V gene encodes CDR1 LNHDA and CDR2 SQIVND (reference sequence). The CDR3 loop is CASGTSGRGEQFF. The CDR3 region has the DNA TGTGCCAGTGGGACTAGCGGGAGGGGCGAGCAGTTCTTC.